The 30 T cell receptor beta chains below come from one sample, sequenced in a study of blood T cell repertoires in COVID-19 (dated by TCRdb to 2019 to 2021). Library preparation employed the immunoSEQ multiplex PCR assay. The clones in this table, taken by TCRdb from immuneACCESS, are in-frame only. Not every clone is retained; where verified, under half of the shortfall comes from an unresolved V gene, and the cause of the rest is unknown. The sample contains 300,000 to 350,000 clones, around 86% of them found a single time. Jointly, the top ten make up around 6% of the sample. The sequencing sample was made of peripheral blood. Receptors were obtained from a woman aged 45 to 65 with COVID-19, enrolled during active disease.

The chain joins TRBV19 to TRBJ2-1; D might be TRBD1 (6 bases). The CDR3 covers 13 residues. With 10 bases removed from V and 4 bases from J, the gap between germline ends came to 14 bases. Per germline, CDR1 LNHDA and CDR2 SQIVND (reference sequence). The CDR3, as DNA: TGTGCCACAGCGACAGGCCCGTACAATGAGCAGTTCTTC. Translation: CATATGPYNEQFF.

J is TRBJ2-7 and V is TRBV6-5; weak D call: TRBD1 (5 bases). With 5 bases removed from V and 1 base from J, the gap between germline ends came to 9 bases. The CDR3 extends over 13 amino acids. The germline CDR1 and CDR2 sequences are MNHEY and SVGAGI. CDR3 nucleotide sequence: TGTGCCAGCAGTCGGACACAATCCTACGAGCAGTACTTC. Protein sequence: CASSRTQSYEQYF.

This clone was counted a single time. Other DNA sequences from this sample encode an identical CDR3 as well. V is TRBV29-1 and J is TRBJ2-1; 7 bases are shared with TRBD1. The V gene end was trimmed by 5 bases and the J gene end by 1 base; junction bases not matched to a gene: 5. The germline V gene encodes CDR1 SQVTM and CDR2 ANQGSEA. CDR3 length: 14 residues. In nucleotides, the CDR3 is TGCAGCGTTCGACAGGGCGCGTCCTACAATGAGCAGTTCTTC. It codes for CSVRQGASYNEQFF.

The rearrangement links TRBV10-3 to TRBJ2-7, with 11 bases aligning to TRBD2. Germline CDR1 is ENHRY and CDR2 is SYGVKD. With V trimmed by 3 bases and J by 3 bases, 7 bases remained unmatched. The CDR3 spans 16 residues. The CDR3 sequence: CAISDQAGTSGYEQYF. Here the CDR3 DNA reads TGTGCCATCAGTGATCAGGCCGGGACTAGCGGCTACGAGCAGTACTTC.

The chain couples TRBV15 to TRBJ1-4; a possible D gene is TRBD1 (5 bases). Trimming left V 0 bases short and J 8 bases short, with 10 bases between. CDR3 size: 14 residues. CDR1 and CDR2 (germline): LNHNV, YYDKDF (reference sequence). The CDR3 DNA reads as TGTGCCACCAGCAGAGACAGGGCTGGGGAAAAACTGTTTTTT. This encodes CATSRDRAGEKLFF.

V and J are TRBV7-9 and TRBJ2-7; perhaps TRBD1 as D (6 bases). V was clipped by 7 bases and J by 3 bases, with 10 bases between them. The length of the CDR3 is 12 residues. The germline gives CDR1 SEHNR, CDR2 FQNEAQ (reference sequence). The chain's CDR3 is CASTLDSYEQYF. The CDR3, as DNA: TGTGCCAGCACCTTGGACAGCTACGAGCAGTACTTC.

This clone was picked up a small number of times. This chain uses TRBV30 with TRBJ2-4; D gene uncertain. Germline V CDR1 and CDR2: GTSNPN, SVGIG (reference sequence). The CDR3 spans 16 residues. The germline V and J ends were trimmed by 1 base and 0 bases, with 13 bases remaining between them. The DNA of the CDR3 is TGTGCCTGGAGTGACGGTGCCAACCTAGCCAAAAACATTCAGTACTTC. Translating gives CAWSDGANLAKNIQYF.

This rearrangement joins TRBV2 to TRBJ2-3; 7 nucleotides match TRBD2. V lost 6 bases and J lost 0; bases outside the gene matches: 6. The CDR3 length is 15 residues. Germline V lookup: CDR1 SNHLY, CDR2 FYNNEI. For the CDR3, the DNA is TGTGCCAGCAGGACTAGCCCCTCTAGCACAGATACGCAGTATTTT. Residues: CASRTSPSSTDTQYF.

The CDR3 nucleotides are TGCGCCAGCAGCACACGCCCTTCGAACACTGAAGCTTTCTTT. This translates into CASSTRPSNTEAFF. This chain connects TRBV5-1 to TRBJ1-1; no reliable D call. Between the trimmed V and J ends, which lost 4 bases and 1 base, there was a span of 11 bases. Germline assignment: CDR1 SGHRS and CDR2 YFSETQ. The CDR3 has 14 amino acids.

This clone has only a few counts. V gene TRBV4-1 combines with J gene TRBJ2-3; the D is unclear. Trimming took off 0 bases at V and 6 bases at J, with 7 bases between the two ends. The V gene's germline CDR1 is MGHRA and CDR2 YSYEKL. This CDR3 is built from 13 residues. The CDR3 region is CASSQEELDTQYF. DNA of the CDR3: TGCGCCAGCAGCCAAGAAGAGTTGGATACGCAGTATTTT.

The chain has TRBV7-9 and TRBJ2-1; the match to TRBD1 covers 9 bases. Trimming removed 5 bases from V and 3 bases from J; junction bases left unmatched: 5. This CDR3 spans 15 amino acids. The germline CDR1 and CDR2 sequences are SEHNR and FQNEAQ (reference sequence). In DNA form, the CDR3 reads TGTGCCAGCAGCCCAACAGGGGGCTTCTACAATGAGCAGTTCTTC. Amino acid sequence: CASSPTGGFYNEQFF.

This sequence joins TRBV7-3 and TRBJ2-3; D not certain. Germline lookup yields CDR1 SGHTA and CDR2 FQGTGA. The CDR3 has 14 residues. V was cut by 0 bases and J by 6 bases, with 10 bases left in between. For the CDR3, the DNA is TGTGCCAGCAGCTTAACGGTAGCTCCTGATACGCAGTATTTT. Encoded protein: CASSLTVAPDTQYF.

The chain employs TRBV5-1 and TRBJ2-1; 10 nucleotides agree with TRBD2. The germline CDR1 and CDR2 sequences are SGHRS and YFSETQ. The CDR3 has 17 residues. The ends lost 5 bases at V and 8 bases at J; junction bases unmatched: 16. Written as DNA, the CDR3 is TGCGCCAGCAGTCTTGGGGTCCTAGCGGGAGCTCTCGATGAGCAGTTCTTC. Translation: CASSLGVLAGALDEQFF.

Written as DNA, the CDR3 is TGTGCCAGTAGTATGTGGGACAGGTCTGAAGCTTTCTTT. Amino acid sequence: CASSMWDRSEAFF. V and J are TRBV19 and TRBJ1-1, with 8 bases matching TRBD1. Trimming removed 3 bases from V and 6 bases from J; junction bases left unmatched: 3. Per the germline V gene, CDR1 is LNHDA and CDR2 is SQIVND (reference sequence). This CDR3 has 13 residues.

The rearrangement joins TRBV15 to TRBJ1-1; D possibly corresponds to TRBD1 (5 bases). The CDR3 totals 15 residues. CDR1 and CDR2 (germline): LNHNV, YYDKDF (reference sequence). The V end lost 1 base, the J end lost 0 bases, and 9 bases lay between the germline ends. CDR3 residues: CATSRVTGLNTEAFF. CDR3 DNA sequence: TGTGCCACCAGCAGAGTAACAGGATTGAACACTGAAGCTTTCTTT.

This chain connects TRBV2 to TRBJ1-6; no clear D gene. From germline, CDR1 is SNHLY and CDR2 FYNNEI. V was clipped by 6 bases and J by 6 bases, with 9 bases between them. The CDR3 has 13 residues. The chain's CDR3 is CASRNSLNSPLHF. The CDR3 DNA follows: TGTGCCAGCAGGAACAGTCTTAATTCACCCCTCCACTTT.

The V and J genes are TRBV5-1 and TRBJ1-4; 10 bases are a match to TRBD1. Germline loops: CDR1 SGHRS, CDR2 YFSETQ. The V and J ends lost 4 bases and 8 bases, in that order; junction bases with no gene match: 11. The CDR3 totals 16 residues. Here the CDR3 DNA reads TGCGCCAGCAGCCCTTCGGGACAGGGGTTAGAAGAAAAACTGTTTTTT. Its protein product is CASSPSGQGLEEKLFF.

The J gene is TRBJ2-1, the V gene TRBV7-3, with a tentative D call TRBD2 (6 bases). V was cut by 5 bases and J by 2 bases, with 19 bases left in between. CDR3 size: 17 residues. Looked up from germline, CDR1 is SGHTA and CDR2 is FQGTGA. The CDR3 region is CASSPLGLYTAYNEQFF. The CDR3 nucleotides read TGTGCCAGCAGCCCCCTGGGACTTTACACCGCCTACAATGAGCAGTTCTTC.

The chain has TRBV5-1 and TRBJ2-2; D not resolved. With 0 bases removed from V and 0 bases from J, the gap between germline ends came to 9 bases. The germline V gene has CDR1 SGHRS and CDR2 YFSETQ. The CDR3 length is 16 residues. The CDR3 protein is CASSLASRTNTGELFF. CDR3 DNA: TGCGCCAGCAGCTTGGCGTCGCGAACGAACACCGGGGAGCTGTTTTTT.

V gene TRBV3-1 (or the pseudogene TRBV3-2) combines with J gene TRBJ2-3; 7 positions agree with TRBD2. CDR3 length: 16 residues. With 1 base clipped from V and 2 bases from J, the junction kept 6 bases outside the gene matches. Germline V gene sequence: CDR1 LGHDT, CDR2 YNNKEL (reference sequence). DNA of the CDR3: TGTGCCAGCAGCCAAGCTTCTAGCGGCTACACAGATACGCAGTATTTT. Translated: CASSQASSGYTDTQYF.

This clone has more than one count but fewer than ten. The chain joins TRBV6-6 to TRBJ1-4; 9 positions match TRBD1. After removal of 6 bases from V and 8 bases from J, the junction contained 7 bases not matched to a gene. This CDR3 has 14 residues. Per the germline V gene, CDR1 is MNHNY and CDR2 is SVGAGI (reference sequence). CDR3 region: CASRGQGRGEKLFF. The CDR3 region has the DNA TGTGCCAGCAGAGGACAGGGGAGAGGGGAAAAACTGTTTTTT.

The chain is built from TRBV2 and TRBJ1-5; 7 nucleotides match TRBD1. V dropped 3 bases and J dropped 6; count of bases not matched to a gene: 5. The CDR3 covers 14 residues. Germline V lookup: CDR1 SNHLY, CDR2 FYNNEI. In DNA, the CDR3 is TGTGCCAGCAGTGAGACAGGGTATACTCAGCCCCAGCATTTT. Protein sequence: CASSETGYTQPQHF.

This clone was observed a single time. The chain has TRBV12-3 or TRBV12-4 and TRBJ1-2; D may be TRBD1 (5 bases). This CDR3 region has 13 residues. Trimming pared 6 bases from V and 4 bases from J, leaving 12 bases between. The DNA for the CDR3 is TGTGCCAGCAGCTGGAGGGGTGTCTATGGCTACACCTTC. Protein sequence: CASSWRGVYGYTF.

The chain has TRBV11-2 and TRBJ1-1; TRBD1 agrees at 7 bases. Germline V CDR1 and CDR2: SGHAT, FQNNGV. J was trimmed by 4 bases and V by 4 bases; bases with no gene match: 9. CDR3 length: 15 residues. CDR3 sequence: CASSSDRVRSTEAFF. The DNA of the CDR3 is TGTGCCAGCAGCTCAGACAGGGTCCGGAGCACTGAAGCTTTCTTT.

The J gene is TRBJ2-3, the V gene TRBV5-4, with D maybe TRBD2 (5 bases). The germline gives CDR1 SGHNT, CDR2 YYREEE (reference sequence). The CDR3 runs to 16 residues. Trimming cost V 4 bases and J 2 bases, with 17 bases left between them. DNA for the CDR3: TGTGCCAGCAGCCCTGACTACCCCCTATCCACAGATACGCAGTATTTT. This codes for CASSPDYPLSTDTQYF. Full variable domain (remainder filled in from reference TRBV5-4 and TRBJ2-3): ETGVTQSPTHLIKTRGQQVTLRCSSQSGHNTVSWYQQALGQGPQFIFQYYREEENGRGNFPPRFSGLQFPNYSSELNVNALELDDSALYLCASSPDYPLSTDTQYFGPGTRLTVL.

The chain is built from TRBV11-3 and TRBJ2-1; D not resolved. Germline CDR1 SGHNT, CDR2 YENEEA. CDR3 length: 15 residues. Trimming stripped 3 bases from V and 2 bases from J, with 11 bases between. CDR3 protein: CASSFQAGPYNEQFF. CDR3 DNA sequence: TGTGCCAGCAGCTTTCAGGCCGGTCCCTACAATGAGCAGTTCTTC.

The DNA for the CDR3 is TGTGCCAGCAACGGACAGGGACGGAACACCGGGGAGCTGTTTTTT. Translation gives CASNGQGRNTGELFF. The gene calls are TRBV2 and TRBJ2-2, with TRBD1 matching 8 bases. J gave up 1 base and V 7 bases, and 5 bases lay outside the gene matches. Germline values: CDR1 SNHLY, CDR2 FYNNEI. This CDR3 has 15 residues.

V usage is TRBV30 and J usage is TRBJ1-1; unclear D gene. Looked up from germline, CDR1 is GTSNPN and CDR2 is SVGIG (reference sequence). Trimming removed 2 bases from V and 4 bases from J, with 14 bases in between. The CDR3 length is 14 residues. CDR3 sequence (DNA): TGTGCCTGGAGTTCGCGGGGATGGGGCACTGAAGCTTTCTTT. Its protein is CAWSSRGWGTEAFF.

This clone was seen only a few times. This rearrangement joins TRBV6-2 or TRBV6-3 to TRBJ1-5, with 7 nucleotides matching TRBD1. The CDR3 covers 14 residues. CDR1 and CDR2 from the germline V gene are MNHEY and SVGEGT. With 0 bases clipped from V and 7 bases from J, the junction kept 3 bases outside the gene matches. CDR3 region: CASSYSGRGQPQHF. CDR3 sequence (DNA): TGTGCCAGCAGTTACTCGGGCAGGGGGCAGCCCCAGCATTTT.

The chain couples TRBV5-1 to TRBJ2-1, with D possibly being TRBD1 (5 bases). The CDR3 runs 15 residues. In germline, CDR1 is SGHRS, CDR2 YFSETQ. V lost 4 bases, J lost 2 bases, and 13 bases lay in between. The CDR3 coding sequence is TGCGCCAGCAGCCGGTGGCAGGGTACCTACAATGAGCAGTTCTTC. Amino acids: CASSRWQGTYNEQFF.